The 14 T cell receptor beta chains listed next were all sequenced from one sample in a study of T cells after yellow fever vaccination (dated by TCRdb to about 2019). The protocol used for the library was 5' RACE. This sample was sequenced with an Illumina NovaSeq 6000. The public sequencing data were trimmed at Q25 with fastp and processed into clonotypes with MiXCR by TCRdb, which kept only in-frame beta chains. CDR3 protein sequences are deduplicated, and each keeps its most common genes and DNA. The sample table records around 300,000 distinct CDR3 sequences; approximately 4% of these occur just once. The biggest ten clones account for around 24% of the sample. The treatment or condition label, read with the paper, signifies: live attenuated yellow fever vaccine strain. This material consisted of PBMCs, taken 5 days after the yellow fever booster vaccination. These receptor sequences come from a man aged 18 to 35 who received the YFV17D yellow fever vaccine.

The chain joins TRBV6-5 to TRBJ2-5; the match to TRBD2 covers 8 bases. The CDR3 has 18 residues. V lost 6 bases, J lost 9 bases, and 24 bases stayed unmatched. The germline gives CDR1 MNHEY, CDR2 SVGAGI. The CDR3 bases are TGTGCCAGCAGCTCCACCGGGACTAGGGGCTTGAGGGGCTGGGCCCAGTACTTC. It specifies CASSSTGTRGLRGWAQYF.

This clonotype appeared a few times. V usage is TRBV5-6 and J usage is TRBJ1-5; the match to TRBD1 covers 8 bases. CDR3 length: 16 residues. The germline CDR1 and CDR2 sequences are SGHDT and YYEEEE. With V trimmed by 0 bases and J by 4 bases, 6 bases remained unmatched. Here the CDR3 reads CASSLAGQVRNQPQHF. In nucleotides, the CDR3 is TGTGCCAGCAGCTTGGCGGGACAGGTCCGAAATCAGCCCCAGCATTTT.

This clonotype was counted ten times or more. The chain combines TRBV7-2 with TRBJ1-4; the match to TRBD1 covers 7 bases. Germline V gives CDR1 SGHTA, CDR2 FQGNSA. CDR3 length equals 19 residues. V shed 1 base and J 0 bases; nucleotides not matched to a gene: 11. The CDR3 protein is CASSLVATGRGTTNEKLFF. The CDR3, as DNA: TGTGCCAGCAGCTTAGTCGCGACAGGGCGAGGGACAACTAATGAAAAACTGTTTTTT.

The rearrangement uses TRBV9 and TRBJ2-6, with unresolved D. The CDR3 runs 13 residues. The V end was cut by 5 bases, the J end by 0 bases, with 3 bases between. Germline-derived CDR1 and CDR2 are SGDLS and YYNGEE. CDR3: CASRSSGANVLTF. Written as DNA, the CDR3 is TGTGCCAGCAGGTCCTCTGGGGCCAACGTCCTGACTTTC.

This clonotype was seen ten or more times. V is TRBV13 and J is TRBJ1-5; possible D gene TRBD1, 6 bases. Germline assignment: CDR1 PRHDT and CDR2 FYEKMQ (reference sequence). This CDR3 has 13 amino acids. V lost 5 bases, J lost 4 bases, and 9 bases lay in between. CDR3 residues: CASSTDRNQPQHF. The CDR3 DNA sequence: TGTGCCAGCAGCACAGACAGGAATCAGCCCCAGCATTTT.

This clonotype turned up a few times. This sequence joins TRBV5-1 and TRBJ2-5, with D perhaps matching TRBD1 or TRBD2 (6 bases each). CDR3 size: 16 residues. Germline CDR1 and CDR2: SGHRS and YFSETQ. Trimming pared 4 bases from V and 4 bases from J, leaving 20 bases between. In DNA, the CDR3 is TGCGCCAGCAGCCTCGCCCTTGACAGGAGGGGAGAGACCCAGTACTTC. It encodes CASSLALDRRGETQYF. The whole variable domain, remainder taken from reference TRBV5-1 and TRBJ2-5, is KAGVTQTPRYLIKTRGQQVTLSCSPISGHRSVSWYQQTPGQGLQFLFEYFSETQRNKGNFPGRFSGRQFSNSRSEMNVSTLELGDSALYLCASSLALDRRGETQYFGPGTRLLVL.

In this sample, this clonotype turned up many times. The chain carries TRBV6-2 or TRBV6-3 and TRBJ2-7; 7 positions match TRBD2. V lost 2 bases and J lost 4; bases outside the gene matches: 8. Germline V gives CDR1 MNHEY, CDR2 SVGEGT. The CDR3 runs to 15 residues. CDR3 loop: CASSYEGGGLYEQYV. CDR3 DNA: TGTGCCAGCAGTTACGAAGGCGGGGGACTGTACGAGCAGTACGTC.

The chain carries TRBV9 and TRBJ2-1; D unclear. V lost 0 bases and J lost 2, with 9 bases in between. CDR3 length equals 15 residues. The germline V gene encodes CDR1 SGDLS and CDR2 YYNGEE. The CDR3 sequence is CASSVGHVAYNEQFF. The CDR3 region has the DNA TGTGCCAGCAGCGTAGGGCACGTCGCCTACAATGAGCAGTTCTTC.

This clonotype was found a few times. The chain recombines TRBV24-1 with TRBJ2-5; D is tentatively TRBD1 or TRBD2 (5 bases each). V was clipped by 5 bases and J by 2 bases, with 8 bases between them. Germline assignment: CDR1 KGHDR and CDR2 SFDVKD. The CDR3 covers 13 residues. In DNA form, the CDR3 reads TGTGCCACCAGTGCGGGGCCTCAAGAGACCCAGTACTTC. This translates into CATSAGPQETQYF.

The CDR3 is CASSLGNPSYNEQFF. The CDR3 nucleotides are TGTGCCAGCAGCTTAGGAAACCCCTCCTACAATGAGCAGTTCTTC. The V and J genes are TRBV7-9 and TRBJ2-1; no clear D gene. Trimming left V 1 base short and J 0 bases short, with 7 bases between. Germline V gives CDR1 SEHNR, CDR2 FQNEAQ (reference sequence). The CDR3 length is 15 residues.

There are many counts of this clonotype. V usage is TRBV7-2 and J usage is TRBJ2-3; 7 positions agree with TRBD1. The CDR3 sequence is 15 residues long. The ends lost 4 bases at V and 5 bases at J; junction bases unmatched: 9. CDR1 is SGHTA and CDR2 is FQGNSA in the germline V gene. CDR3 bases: TGTGCCAGCAGCTCATCAGGGGGAATCGGAGATACGCAGTATTTT. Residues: CASSSSGGIGDTQYF.

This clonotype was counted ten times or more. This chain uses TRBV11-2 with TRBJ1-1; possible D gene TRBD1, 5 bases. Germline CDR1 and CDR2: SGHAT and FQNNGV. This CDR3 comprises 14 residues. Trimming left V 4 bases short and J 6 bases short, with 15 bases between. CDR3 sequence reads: CASSSPAGSPEAFF. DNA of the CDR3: TGTGCCAGCAGCTCCCCGGCAGGGTCGCCTGAAGCTTTCTTT.

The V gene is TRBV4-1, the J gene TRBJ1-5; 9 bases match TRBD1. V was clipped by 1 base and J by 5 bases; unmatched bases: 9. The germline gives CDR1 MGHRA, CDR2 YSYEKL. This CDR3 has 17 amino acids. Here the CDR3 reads CASSQGVGQGRDQPQHF. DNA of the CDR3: TGCGCCAGCAGCCAAGGGGTAGGACAGGGGAGAGATCAGCCCCAGCATTTT.

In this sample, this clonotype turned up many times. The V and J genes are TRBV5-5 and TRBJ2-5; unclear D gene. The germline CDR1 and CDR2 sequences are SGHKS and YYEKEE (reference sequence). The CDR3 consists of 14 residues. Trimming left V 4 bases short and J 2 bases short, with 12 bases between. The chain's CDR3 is CASSPVGIQETQYF. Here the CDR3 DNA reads TGTGCCAGCAGCCCGGTGGGAATACAAGAGACCCAGTACTTC.